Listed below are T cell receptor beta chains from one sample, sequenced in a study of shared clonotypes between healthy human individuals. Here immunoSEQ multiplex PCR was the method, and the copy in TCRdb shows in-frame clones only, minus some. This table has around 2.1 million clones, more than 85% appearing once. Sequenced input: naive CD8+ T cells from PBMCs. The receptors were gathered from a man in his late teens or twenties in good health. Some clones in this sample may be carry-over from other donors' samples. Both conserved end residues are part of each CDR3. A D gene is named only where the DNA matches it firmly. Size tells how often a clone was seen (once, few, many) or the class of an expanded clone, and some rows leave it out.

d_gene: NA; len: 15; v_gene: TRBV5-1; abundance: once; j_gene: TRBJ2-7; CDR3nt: TGCGCCAGCAGCTTGGCAATCAGGGAATTCTACGAGCAGTACTTC; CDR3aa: CASSLAIREFYEQYF
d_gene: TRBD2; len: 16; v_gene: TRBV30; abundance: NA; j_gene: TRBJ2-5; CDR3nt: TGTGCCTGGAGTGTCGGACTAGCGGGAGTCCAAGAGACCCAGTACTTC; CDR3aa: CAWSVGLAGVQETQYF
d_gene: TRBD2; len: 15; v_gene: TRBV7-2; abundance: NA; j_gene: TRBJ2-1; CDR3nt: TGTGCCAGCAGCCCGTGGGTCGGGAGGGAAAATGAGCAGTTCTTC; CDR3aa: CASSPWVGRENEQFF
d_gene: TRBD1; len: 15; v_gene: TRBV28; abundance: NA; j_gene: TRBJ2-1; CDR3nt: TGTGCCAGCAGTTACAGGGGTCTCCCCAACAATGAGCAGTTCTTC; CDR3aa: CASSYRGLPNNEQFF
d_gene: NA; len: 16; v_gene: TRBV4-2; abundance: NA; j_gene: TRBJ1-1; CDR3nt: TGTGCCAGCAGCCACACCGTCAAGGACAGAGGGACTGAAGCTTTCTTT; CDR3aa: CASSHTVKDRGTEAFF
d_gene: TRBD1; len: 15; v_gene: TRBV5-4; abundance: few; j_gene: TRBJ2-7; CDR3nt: TGTGCCAGCAGCTTGGGGGGGACAGGGCGGTGGGAGCAGTACTTC; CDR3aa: CASSLGGTGRWEQYF
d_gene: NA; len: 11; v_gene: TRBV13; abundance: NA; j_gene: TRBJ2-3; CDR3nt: TGTGCCAGCAGCTTTGGCGATACGCAGTATTTT; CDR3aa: CASSFGDTQYF
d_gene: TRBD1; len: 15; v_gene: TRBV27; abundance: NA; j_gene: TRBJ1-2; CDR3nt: TGTGCCAGCAGTTTCGTCGGGACAGGGGACTATGGCTACACCTTC; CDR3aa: CASSFVGTGDYGYTF
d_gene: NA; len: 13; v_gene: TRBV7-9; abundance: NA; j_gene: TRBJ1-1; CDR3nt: TGTGCCAGCAGCTTGGCCGTGGGGACTGAAGCTTTCTTT; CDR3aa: CASSLAVGTEAFF
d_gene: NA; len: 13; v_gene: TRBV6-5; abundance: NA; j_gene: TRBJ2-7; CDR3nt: TGTGCCAGCAGTTATCGTACTGGAGGCGAGCAGTACTTC; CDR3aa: CASSYRTGGEQYF
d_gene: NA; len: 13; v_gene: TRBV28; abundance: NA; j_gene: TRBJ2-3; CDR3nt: TGTGCCAGCAGTTTACGGTTCACAGATACGCAGTATTTT; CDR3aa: CASSLRFTDTQYF
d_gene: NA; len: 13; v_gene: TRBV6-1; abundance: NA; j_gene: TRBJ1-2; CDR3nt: TGTGCCAGCAGTGAATGGGGGGGTGTGGGCTACACCTTC; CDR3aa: CASSEWGGVGYTF
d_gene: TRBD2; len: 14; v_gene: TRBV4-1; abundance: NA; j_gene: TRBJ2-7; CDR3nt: TGCGCCAGCAGCCAAGATCTAGCGGGAGGGGAGCAGTACTTC; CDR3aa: CASSQDLAGGEQYF
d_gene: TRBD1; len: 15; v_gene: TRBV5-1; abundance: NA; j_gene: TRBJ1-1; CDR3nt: TGCGCCAGCAGCTTGCGACAGGGTATGAACACTGAAGCTTTCTTT; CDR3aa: CASSLRQGMNTEAFF
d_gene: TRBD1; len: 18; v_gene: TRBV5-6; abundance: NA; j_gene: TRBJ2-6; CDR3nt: TGTGCCAGCAGCGTATTGAGACAGGGGAGCTCTGGGGCCAACGTCCTGACTTTC; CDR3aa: CASSVLRQGSSGANVLTF
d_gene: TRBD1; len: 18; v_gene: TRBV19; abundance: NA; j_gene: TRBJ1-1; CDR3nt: TGTGCCAGTAGTACAATAGACTCCGCCGGGACAGGGGTTACTGAAGCTTTCTTT; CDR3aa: CASSTIDSAGTGVTEAFF
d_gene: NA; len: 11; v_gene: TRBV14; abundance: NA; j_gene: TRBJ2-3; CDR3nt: TGTGCCAGCAGGGACTCAGATACGCAGTATTTT; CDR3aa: CASRDSDTQYF
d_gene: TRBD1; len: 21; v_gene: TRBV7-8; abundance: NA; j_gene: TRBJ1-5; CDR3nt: TGTGCCAGCAGCTCATCCCGCATGGACAGGGCCCGATTTTCGAGCAATCAGCCCCAGCATTTT; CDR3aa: CASSSSRMDRARFSSNQPQHF
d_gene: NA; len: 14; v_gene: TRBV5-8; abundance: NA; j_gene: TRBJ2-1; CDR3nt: TGTGCCAGCAGCTTGGTGATTTGGGCTGGCGAGCAGTTCTTC; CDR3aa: CASSLVIWAGEQFF
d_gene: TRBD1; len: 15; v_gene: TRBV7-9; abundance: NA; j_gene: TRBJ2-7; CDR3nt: TGTGCCAGCAGCGGCCCCGGGACAGCCTCCTACGAGCAGTACTTC; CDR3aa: CASSGPGTASYEQYF
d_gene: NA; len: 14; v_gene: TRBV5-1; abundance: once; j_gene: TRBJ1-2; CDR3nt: TGCGCCAGCAGCCCCGGACTTGGAGACTATGGCTACACCTTC; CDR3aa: CASSPGLGDYGYTF
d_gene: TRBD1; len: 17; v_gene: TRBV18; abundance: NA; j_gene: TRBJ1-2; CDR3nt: TGTGCCAGCTCATCACAACCTACAGGGGGGACACCCTATGGCTACACCTTC; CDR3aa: CASSSQPTGGTPYGYTF
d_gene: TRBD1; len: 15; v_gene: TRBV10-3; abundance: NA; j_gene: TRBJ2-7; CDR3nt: TGTGCCATCAGGGAAACCGGGACAGGGCTATACGAGCAGTACTTC; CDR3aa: CAIRETGTGLYEQYF
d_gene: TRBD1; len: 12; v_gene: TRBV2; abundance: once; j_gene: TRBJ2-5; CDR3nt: TGTGCCAGCAGGCAGGGGGCAAAGACCCAGTACTTC; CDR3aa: CASRQGAKTQYF
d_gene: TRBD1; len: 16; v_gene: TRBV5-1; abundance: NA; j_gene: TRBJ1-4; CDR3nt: TGCGCCAGCAGCCCCTACCGACAGGGGGCTAATGAAAAACTGTTTTTT; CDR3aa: CASSPYRQGANEKLFF
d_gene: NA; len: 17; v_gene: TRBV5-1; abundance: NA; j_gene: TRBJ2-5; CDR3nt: TGCGCCAGCAGCTTCGAGGAGGGAGCGGCCGCCCAAGAGACCCAGTACTTC; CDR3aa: CASSFEEGAAAQETQYF
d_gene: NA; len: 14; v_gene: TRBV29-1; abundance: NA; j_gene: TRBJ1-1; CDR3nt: TGCAGCGTCGTACTTCCACGGACGGACACTGAAGCTTTCTTT; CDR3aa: CSVVLPRTDTEAFF
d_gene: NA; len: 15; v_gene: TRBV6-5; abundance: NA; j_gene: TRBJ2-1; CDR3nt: TGTGCCAGCAGTTACTCCGACTCCCAACACAATGAGCAGTTCTTC; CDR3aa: CASSYSDSQHNEQFF
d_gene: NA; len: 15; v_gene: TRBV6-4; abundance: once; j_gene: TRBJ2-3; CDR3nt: TGTGCCAGCAGTACCCGAGGGCTAGCAGGAGATACGCAGTATTTT; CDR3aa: CASSTRGLAGDTQYF
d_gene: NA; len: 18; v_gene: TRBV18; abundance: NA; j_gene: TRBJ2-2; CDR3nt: TGTGCCAGCTCACCACCGGTGGGGGTGGAGATGATCACCGGGGAGCTGTTTTTT; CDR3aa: CASSPPVGVEMITGELFF
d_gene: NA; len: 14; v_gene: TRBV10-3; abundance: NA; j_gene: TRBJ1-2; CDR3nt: TGTGCCATCAGCTACGACCGGGACCTTGGCGGCTACACCTTC; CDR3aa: CAISYDRDLGGYTF
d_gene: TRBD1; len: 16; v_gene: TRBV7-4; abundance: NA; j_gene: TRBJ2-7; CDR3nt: TGTGCCAGGAAGGACAGGTGGCCAACCCCATCCTACGAGCAGTACTTC; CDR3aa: CARKDRWPTPSYEQYF
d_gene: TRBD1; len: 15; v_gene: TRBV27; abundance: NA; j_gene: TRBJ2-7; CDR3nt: TGTGCCAGCAGTTTTGGACAGGCCCGATCCTACGAGCAGTACTTC; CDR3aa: CASSFGQARSYEQYF
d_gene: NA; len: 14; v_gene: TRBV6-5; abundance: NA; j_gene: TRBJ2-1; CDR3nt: TGTGCCAGCAGTTTGGCTGGCGTCTACAATGAGCAGTTCTTC; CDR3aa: CASSLAGVYNEQFF
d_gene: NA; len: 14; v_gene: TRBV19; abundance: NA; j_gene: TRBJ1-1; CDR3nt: TGTGCCAGTAGGGAGAACAGCTTGAACACTGAAGCTTTCTTT; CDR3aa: CASRENSLNTEAFF
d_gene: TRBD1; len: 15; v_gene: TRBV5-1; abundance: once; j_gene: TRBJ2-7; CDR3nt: TGCGCCAGCAGCCGGGACCCCGGGACAGGCTACGAGCAGTACTTC; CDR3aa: CASSRDPGTGYEQYF
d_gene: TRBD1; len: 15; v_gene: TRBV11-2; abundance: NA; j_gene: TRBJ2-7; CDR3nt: TGTGCCAGCAGCTTAGCCGACAGGGCCTCGGGCGAGCAGTACTTC; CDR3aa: CASSLADRASGEQYF
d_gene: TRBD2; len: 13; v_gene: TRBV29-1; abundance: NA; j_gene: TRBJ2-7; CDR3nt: TGCAGCGTTGTTGGCGGGAGCCCCTACGAGCAGTACTTC; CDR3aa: CSVVGGSPYEQYF
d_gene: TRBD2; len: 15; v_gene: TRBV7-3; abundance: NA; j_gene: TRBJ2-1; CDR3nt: TGTGCCAGCAGCCCCAGCGGGAGGGCCAGGAATGAGCAGTTCTTC; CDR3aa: CASSPSGRARNEQFF
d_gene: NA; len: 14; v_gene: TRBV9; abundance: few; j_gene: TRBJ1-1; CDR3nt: TGTGCCAGCAGCGCTTCAGGGAGGCACACTGAAGCTTTCTTT; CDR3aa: CASSASGRHTEAFF
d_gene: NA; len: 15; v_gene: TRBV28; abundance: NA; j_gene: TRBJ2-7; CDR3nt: TGTGCCAGCAGTTATGGAAAGGGCATACGCTACGAGCAGTACTTC; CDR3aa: CASSYGKGIRYEQYF
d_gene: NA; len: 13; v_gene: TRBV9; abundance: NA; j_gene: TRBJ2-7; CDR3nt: TGTGCCAGCCCGACGGGGGGCGACTACGAGCAGTACTTC; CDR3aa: CASPTGGDYEQYF
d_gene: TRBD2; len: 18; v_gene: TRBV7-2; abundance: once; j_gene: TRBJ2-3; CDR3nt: TGTGCCAGCAGCTTCCCACTAGCGGGAGGAAGTCCCGCAGATACGCAGTATTTT; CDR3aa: CASSFPLAGGSPADTQYF
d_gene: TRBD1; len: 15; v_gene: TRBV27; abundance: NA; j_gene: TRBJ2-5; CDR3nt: TGTGCCAGCAGTTTATTACCAGGGGGCCTGGAGACCCAGTACTTC; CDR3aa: CASSLLPGGLETQYF
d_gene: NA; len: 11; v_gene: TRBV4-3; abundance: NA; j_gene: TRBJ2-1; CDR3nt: TGCGCCAGCAGCCAAGCGGGGGAGCAGTTCTTC; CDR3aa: CASSQAGEQFF
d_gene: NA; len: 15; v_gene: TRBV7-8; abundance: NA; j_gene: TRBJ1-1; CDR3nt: TGTGCCAGCAGCTTAGCGTTAACAGGGAACACTGAAGCTTTCTTT; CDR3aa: CASSLALTGNTEAFF
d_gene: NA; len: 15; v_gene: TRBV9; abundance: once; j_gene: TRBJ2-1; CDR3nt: TGTGCCAGCAGCGTATCCCTAGAAACCTACAATGAGCAGTTCTTC; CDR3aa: CASSVSLETYNEQFF